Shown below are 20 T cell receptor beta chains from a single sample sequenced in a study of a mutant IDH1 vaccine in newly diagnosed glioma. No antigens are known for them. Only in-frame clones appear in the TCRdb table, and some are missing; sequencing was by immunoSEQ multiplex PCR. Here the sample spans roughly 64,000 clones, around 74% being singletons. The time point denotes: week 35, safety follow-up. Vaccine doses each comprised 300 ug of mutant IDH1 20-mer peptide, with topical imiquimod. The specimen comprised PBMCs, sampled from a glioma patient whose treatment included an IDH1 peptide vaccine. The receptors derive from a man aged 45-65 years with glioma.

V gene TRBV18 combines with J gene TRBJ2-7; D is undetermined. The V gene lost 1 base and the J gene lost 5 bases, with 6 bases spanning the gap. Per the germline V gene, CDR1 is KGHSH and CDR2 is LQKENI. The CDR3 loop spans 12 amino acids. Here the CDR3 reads CASSPQSDEQYF. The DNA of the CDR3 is TGTGCCAGCTCACCACAGAGTGACGAGCAGTACTTC.

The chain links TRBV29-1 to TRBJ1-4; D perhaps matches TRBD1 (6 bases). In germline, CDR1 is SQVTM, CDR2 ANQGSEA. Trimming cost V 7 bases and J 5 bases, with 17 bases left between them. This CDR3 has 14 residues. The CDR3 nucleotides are TGCAGCGCCCCAGGGGACGGAATAAATGAAAAACTGTTTTTT. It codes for CSAPGDGINEKLFF.

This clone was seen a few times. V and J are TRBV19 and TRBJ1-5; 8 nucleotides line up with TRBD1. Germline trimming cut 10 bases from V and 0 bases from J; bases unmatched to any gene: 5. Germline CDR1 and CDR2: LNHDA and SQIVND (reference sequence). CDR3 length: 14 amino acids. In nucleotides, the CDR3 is TGTGCCACCACCGACAGGGGTAGCAATCAGCCCCAGCATTTT. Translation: CATTDRGSNQPQHF.

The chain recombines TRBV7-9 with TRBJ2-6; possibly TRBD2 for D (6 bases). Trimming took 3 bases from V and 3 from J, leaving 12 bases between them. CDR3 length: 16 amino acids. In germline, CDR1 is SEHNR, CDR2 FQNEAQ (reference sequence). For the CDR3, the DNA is TGTGCCAGCAGCTTCGGGGGTGGAAGTGGGGCCAACGTCCTGACTTTC. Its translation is CASSFGGGSGANVLTF.

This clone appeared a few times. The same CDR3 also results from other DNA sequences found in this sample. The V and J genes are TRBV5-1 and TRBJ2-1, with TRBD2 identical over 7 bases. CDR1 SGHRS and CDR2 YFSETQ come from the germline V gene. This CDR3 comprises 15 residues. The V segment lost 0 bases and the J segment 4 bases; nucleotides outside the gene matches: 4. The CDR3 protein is CASSLGAGFYNEQFF. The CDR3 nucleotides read TGCGCCAGCAGCTTGGGAGCGGGGTTTTACAATGAGCAGTTCTTC.

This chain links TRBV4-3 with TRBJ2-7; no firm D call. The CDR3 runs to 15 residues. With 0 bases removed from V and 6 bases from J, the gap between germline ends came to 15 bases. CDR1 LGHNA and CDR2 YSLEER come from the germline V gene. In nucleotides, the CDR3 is TGCGCCAGCAGCCAAGATGGGGAACAGAGGCGCGAGCAGTACTTC. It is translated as CASSQDGEQRREQYF.

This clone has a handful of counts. CDR3 nucleotide sequence: TGCGCCAGCAGCCCGGATGGGCAGGCCGCAGCTTTCTTT. It encodes CASSPDGQAAAFF. The gene calls are TRBV5-1 and TRBJ1-1; no reliable D call. Trimming removed 4 bases at V and 10 bases at J, with 17 bases between. Germline CDR1 reads SGHRS; CDR2 reads YFSETQ. The length of the CDR3 is 13 residues.

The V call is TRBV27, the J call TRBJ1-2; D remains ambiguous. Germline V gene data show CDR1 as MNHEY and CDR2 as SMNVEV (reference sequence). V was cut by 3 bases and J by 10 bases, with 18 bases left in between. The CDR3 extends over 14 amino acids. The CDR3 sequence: CASSFIGPVLLYTF. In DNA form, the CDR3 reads TGTGCCAGCAGTTTTATAGGGCCAGTCCTGCTCTACACCTTC.

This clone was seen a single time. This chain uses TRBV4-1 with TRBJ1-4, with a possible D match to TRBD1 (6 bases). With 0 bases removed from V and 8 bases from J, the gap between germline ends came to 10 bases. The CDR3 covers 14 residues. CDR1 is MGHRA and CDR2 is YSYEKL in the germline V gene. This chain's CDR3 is CASSQDWGQEKLFF. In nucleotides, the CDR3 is TGCGCCAGCAGCCAAGATTGGGGACAAGAAAAACTGTTTTTT.

CDR3 coding DNA: TGTGCCATCAGCACGGACTGGCCGGGAGATACGCAGTATTTT. Translating gives CAISTDWPGDTQYF. V is TRBV10-3 and J is TRBJ2-3, with D possibly being TRBD2 (5 bases). The CDR3 runs to 14 residues. V lost 6 bases to trimming and J lost 5 bases, with 15 bases between them. The germline gives CDR1 ENHRY, CDR2 SYGVKD.

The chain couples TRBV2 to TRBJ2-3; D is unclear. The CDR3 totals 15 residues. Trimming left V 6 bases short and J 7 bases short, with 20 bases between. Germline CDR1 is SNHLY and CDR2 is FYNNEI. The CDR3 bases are TGTGCCAGCAGCGGCCAGAAGAGAGCAGTAAATACGCAGTATTTT. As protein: CASSGQKRAVNTQYF.

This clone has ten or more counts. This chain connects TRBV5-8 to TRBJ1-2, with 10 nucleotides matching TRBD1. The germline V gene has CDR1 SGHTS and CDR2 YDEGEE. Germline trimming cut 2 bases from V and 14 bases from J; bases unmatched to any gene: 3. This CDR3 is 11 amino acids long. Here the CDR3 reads CASSFGTGETF. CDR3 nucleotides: TGTGCCAGCAGCTTCGGGACAGGGGAAACCTTC.

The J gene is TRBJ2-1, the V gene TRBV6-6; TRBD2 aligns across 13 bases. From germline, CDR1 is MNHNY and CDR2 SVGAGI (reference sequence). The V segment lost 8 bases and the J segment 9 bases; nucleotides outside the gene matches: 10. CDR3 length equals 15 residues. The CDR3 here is CASSTGTSGIFEQFF. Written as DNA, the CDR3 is TGTGCCAGCTCGACCGGGACTAGCGGGATATTTGAGCAGTTCTTC.

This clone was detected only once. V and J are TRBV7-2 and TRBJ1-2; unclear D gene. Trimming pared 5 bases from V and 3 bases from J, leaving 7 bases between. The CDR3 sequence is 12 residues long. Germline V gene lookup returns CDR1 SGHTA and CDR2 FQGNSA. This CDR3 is CASSPVDYGYTF. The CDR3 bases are TGTGCCAGCAGCCCCGTCGACTATGGCTACACCTTC.

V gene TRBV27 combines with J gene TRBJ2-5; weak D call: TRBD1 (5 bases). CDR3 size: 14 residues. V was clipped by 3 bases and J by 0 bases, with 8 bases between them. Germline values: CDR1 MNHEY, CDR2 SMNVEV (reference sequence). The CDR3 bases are TGTGCCAGCAGTTTTTTGACAGACCAAGAGACCCAGTACTTC. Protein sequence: CASSFLTDQETQYF.

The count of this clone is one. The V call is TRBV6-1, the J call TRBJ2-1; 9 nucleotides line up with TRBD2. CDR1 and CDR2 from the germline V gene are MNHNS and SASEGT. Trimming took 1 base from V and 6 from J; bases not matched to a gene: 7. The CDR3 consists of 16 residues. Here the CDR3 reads CASSEDWRGGGNEQFF. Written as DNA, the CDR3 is TGTGCCAGCAGTGAAGATTGGCGGGGGGGCGGCAATGAGCAGTTCTTC.

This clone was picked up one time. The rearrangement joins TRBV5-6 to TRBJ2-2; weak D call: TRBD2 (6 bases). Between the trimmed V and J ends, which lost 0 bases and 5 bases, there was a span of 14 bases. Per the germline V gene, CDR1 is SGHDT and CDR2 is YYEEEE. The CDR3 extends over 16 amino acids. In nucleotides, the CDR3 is TGTGCCAGCAGCTTGGAGGGAGGCTATCGGACCGGGGAGCTGTTTTTT. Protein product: CASSLEGGYRTGELFF.

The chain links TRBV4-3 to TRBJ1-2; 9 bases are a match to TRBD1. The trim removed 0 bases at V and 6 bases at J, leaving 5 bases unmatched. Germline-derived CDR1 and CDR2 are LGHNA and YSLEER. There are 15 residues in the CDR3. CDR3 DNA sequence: TGCGCCAGCAGCCAAGATCCGGGACAGGGCCATGGCTACACCTTC. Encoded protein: CASSQDPGQGHGYTF.

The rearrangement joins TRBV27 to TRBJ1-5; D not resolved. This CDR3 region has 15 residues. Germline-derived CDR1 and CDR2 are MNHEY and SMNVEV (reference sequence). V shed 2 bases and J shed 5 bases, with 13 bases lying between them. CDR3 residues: CASSLTGWKDQPQHF. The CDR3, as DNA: TGTGCCAGCAGTTTAACGGGGTGGAAGGATCAGCCCCAGCATTTT.

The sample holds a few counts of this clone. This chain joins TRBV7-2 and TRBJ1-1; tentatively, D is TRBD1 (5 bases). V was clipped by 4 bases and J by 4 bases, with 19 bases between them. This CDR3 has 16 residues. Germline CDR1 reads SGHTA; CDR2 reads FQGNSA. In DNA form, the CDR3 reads TGTGCCAGCAGCTCGAGTCCCGGGACCATGAGCACTGAAGCTTTCTTT. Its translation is CASSSSPGTMSTEAFF.